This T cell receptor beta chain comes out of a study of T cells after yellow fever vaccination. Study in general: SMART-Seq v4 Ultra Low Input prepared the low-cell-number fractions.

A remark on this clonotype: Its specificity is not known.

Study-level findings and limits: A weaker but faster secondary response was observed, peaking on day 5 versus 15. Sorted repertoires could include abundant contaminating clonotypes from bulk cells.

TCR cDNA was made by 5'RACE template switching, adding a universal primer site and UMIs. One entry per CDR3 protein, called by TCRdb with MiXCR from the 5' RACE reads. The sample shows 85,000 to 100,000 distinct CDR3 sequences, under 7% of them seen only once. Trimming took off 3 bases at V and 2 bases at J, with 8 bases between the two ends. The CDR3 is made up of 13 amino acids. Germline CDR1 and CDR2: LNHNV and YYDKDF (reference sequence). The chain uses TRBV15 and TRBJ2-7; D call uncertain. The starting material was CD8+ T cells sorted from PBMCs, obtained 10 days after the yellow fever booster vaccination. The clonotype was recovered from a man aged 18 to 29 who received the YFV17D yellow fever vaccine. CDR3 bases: TGTGCCACCAGCAGGTCCAAAGCCTACGAGCAGTACTTC. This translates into CATSRSKAYEQYF.